This T cell receptor beta chain was captured in a study of vaccination and CD4 T cells after COVID-19. Study background: Nasal swab PCR showed SARS-CoV-2 in convalescent patients, under 10 with mild and one with severe disease. A vaccine, either BNT162b2 or mRNA-1273, was given to participants in two doses. A median of around 70 days (range 14 to 241) separated dose two from the taking of post-vaccine samples.

Time point of the sample: late sampling 161 to 241 days after vaccination in a few convalescent patients. Trimming took off 4 bases at V and 1 base at J, with 7 bases between the two ends. In germline, CDR1 is SGHTA, CDR2 FQGTGA. The CDR3 has 13 residues. MiXCR, applied by TCRdb to the PCR reads, yields one record per CDR3 protein. The repertoire consists of over 25,000 distinct CDR3 sequences, with approximately 48% occurring once and the leading ten covering approximately 6%. Sequenced here: CD4+ T cells from blood, sampled about 7 months after SARS-CoV-2 vaccination. The V call is TRBV7-3, the J call TRBJ1-1, with unresolved D. The TCR was taken from a human donor who had recovered from COVID-19. The CDR3 DNA sequence: TGTGCCAGCAGCTCTCAGGAGAACACTGAAGCTTTCTTT. Translation gives CASSSQENTEAFF.